The 4 T cell receptor beta chains below were found in one sample sequenced in a study of beta chain features in type 1 diabetes. Every isolated RNA sample was fully reverse transcribed, so sequencing captured expressed TCRB transcripts. TCRdb's copy holds only in-frame clones and misses some; the assay was immunoSEQ multiplex PCR. The sample contains more than 300,000 clones, roughly 8% of which appear only once. Specimen: central memory CD4+ T cells from blood. The receptor source for this set is a woman aged 18-29 years in good health.

This clone has just a few counts. The V gene is TRBV4-2, the J gene TRBJ1-2; D ambiguous. Trimming stripped 0 bases from V and 8 bases from J, with 16 bases between. The CDR3 covers 15 residues. The germline CDR1 and CDR2 sequences are LGHNA and YNFKEQ. The CDR3, as DNA: TGTGCCAGCAGCCAAGACGCGAACAGAGGAGAAGGCTACACCTTC. Amino acid sequence: CASSQDANRGEGYTF.

V gene TRBV7-2 combines with J gene TRBJ2-1; D uncertain. Germline V gives CDR1 SGHTA, CDR2 FQGNSA. The CDR3 extends over 14 amino acids. Trimming cost V 5 bases and J 0 bases, with 8 bases left between them. CDR3 protein: CASSPTSSYNEQFF. In DNA form, the CDR3 reads TGTGCCAGCAGCCCAACAAGCTCCTACAATGAGCAGTTCTTC. The whole variable domain, filled in from reference TRBV7-2 and TRBJ2-1, reads GAGVSQSPSNKVTEKGKDVELRCDPISGHTALYWYRQSLGQGLEFLIYFQGNSAPDKSGLPSDRFSAERTGGSVSTLTIQRTQQEDSAVYLCASSPTSSYNEQFFGPGTRLTVL.

To note about this clone: The same CDR3 also results from other DNA sequences found in this sample. The chain uses TRBV11-3 and TRBJ2-3; D not certain. The germline gives CDR1 SGHNT, CDR2 YENEEA. The CDR3 extends over 12 amino acids. V was shortened by 1 base and J by 6 bases, with 5 bases between the two germline ends. The CDR3: CASSLGRDTQYF. The CDR3 bases are TGTGCCAGCAGCTTAGGAAGGGATACGCAGTATTTT.

The chain couples TRBV6-5 to TRBJ2-7; 9 bases agree with TRBD1. From germline, CDR1 is MNHEY and CDR2 SVGAGI. CDR3 length equals 14 residues. Germline trimming cut 6 bases from V and 3 bases from J; bases unmatched to any gene: 6. The CDR3 coding sequence is TGTGCCAGCAGATCGGGGACAGGGAACTACGAGCAGTACTTC. This sequence encodes CASRSGTGNYEQYF.